This is a list of T cell receptor beta chains from one sample in a study of T cells in tuberculosis. The protocol was immunoSEQ multiplex PCR, while the TCRdb copy is restricted to in-frame clones and leaves out a portion. The sample holds 38,000 or so clones; roughly 96% are singletons and the top ten take roughly 3.6%. Sequenced material: PBMCs. Receptors were obtained from a donor between 10 and 35 years old with latent tuberculosis or without tuberculosis infection. CDR3s include the opening cysteine and the closing phenylalanine or tryptophan. A D gene is named only where the DNA matches it firmly. Size tells how often a clone was seen (once, few, many) or the class of an expanded clone, and some rows leave it out.

TRBV20-1	NA	TRBJ2-1	once	CSASRNEQFF	TGCAGTGCTAGCCGCAATGAGCAGTTCTTC
TRBV19	NA	TRBJ1-5	once	CASSRPLNQPQHF	TGTGCCAGTAGTAGGCCGCTCAATCAGCCCCAGCATTTT
TRBV7-8	TRBD1	TRBJ1-3	NA	CASSLGGRGAGNTIYF	TGTGCCAGCAGCTTGGGGGGCAGGGGGGCAGGAAACACCATATATTTT
TRBV11-2	NA	TRBJ2-5	NA	CASSLDSGGRTQYF	TGTGCCAGCAGCTTAGATTCAGGGGGGAGAACCCAGTACTTC
TRBV27	TRBD2	TRBJ2-1	NA	CASSLSTSGGSSSYNEQFF	TGTGCCAGCAGTTTATCGACTAGCGGGGGGTCGAGCTCCTACAATGAGCAGTTCTTC
TRBV6-1	NA	TRBJ1-1	NA	CASSRGMNTEAFF	TGTGCCAGCAGCAGGGGTATGAACACTGAAGCTTTCTTT
TRBV4-1	NA	TRBJ2-2	NA	CASSQETQKTGELFF	TGCGCCAGCAGCCAAGAAACTCAAAAGACCGGGGAGCTGTTTTTT
TRBV7-2	TRBD2	TRBJ2-3	NA	CASSSPGLAGGPSTDTQYF	TGTGCCAGCAGCTCTCCCGGGCTAGCGGGGGGACCTAGCACAGATACGCAGTATTTT
TRBV27	NA	TRBJ2-7	NA	CASSFSGHEQYF	TGTGCCAGCAGTTTTTCGGGTCACGAGCAGTACTTC
TRBV9	NA	TRBJ1-4	NA	CASSGPTTNEKLFF	TGTGCCAGCAGCGGGCCAACAACTAATGAAAAACTGTTTTTT
TRBV28	NA	TRBJ1-5	NA	CASSFSGVAQHF	TGTGCCAGCAGTTTTTCGGGGGTGGCCCAGCATTTT
TRBV28	NA	TRBJ1-5	NA	CASSLSVQPQHF	TGTGCCAGCAGTTTATCTGTCCAGCCCCAGCATTTT
TRBV6-1	NA	TRBJ2-2	NA	CASSAMSSTGELFF	TGTGCCAGCAGCGCAATGTCGAGTACCGGGGAGCTGTTTTTT
TRBV7-2	TRBD1	TRBJ1-2	NA	CASSLEAPGQGPLF	TGTGCCAGCAGCTTAGAGGCACCGGGACAGGGTCCCCTCTTC
TRBV5-6	TRBD1	TRBJ1-2	NA	CASSLARGPSYTF	TGTGCCAGCAGCTTGGCTAGGGGGCCAAGCTACACCTTC
TRBV6-1	NA	TRBJ1-5	NA	CASSELLRGNHQPQHF	TGTGCCAGCAGTGAACTATTACGAGGGAACCATCAGCCCCAGCATTTT
TRBV5-1	TRBD2	TRBJ2-3	NA	CASSSSGLVTDTQYF	TGCGCCAGCAGCTCGTCAGGACTAGTTACAGATACGCAGTATTTT
TRBV5-1	TRBD1	TRBJ1-2	NA	CASSLTSVPSDRGREIYGYTF	TGCGCCAGCAGCTTAACTTCGGTGCCGTCGGACAGGGGGCGGGAGATCTATGGCTACACCTTC
TRBV6-5	NA	TRBJ1-1	NA	CASSYSRTITEAFF	TGTGCCAGCAGTTACTCGCGGACAATCACTGAAGCTTTCTTT
TRBV30	TRBD1	TRBJ2-7	NA	CARLDPGTGEQYF	TGTGCCCGCCTAGACCCCGGGACAGGGGAGCAGTACTTC
TRBV6-1	NA	TRBJ1-5	NA	CASSEDRGQPQHF	TGTGCCAGCAGTGAAGACCGAGGTCAGCCCCAGCATTTT
TRBV5-6	NA	TRBJ2-7	NA	CASSSLRYEQYF	TGTGCCAGCAGCTCTTTACGGTACGAGCAGTACTTC
TRBV29-1	TRBD1	TRBJ1-1	NA	CSGDRGLNTEAFF	TGCAGCGGGGACAGGGGGCTGAACACTGAAGCTTTCTTT
TRBV27	NA	TRBJ2-6	NA	CASSPGVTGANVLTF	TGTGCCAGCAGTCCAGGGGTGACGGGGGCCAACGTCCTGACTTTC
TRBV6-5	TRBD1	TRBJ1-2	NA	CASSYWGQSYGYTF	TGTGCCAGCAGTTACTGGGGACAGAGCTATGGCTACACCTTC
TRBV19	NA	TRBJ1-1	NA	CASSTLEANTEAFF	TGTGCCAGTAGCACCCTGGAGGCGAACACTGAAGCTTTCTTT
TRBV5-7	TRBD1	TRBJ2-7	NA	CASSFMTGGEQYF	TGTGCCAGCAGCTTCATGACAGGGGGCGAGCAGTACTTC
TRBV19	NA	TRBJ2-7	once	CASSITSHPYEQYF	TGTGCCAGTAGTATAACCTCACACCCCTACGAGCAGTACTTC
TRBV5-6	TRBD1	TRBJ1-1	NA	CASSLGQGARFGTEAFF	TGTGCCAGCAGCTTGGGACAGGGGGCCCGGTTCGGCACTGAAGCTTTCTTT
TRBV28	NA	TRBJ1-2	NA	CASTMTGFDLDLEGYTF	TGTGCCAGCACCATGACAGGCTTCGACCTTGATCTGGAAGGCTACACCTTC
TRBV5-4	NA	TRBJ1-2	NA	CASSLAGRQGPPYGYTF	TGTGCCAGCAGCTTGGCCGGTCGGCAGGGGCCTCCCTATGGCTACACCTTC
TRBV6-6	NA	TRBJ1-5	NA	CASSRRGGNNQPQHF	TGTGCCAGCAGTAGGAGGGGGGGCAACAATCAGCCCCAGCATTTT
TRBV5-1	TRBD2	TRBJ2-3	NA	CASSRGEVTDTQYF	TGCGCCAGCAGTCGGGGGGAAGTCACAGATACGCAGTATTTT
TRBV5-4	TRBD1	TRBJ1-6	NA	CASSFAGTGTNSPLHF	TGTGCCAGCAGTTTTGCCGGGACAGGGACGAATTCACCCCTCCACTTT
TRBV5-4	NA	TRBJ1-4	NA	CASSSTGLGNEKLFF	TGTGCCAGCAGCTCTACAGGGTTGGGTAATGAAAAACTGTTTTTT
TRBV18	TRBD1	TRBJ2-7	NA	CASSPSGQNYEQYF	TGTGCCAGCTCACCCTCGGGACAGAACTACGAGCAGTACTTC
TRBV5-1	NA	TRBJ1-1	NA	CASRTRDPTSNTEAFF	TGCGCCAGCAGGACCCGGGATCCGACGTCGAACACTGAAGCTTTCTTT
TRBV6-5	TRBD1	TRBJ1-2	NA	CASSSQGGGYGYTF	TGTGCCAGCAGTAGTCAAGGGGGCGGCTATGGCTACACCTTC
TRBV7-9	NA	TRBJ1-4	NA	CASSLRAENEKLFF	TGTGCCAGCAGCCTGCGGGCGGAAAATGAAAAACTGTTTTTT
TRBV28	TRBD1	TRBJ1-2	NA	CASSWDRGRYGYTF	TGTGCCAGCAGTTGGGACAGGGGGCGGTATGGCTACACCTTC
TRBV12-5	TRBD2	TRBJ2-1	NA	CASGLAGGANEQFF	TGTGCTAGTGGATTAGCGGGGGGTGCCAATGAGCAGTTCTTC
TRBV19	TRBD1	TRBJ2-7	NA	CASSIGVSSGTGTGEQYF	TGTGCCAGTAGTATAGGGGTATCGTCGGGGACAGGGACAGGGGAGCAGTACTTC
TRBV10-3	NA	TRBJ2-1	medium-sized	CAISEGTNEQFF	TGTGCCATCAGTGAGGGCACCAATGAGCAGTTCTTC
TRBV19	TRBD2	TRBJ2-3	NA	CASSYAGGTDTQYF	TGTGCCAGTAGCTACGCGGGGGGGACAGATACGCAGTATTTT
TRBV25-1	TRBD1	TRBJ1-6	NA	CASSDWSGQGNSPLHF	TGTGCCAGCAGTGATTGGTCCGGACAGGGGAATTCACCCCTCCACTTT
TRBV9	NA	TRBJ1-1	NA	CASSVAGGDLTEAFF	TGTGCCAGCAGCGTAGCTGGGGGGGATCTCACTGAAGCTTTCTTT
TRBV5-1	NA	TRBJ1-4	NA	CASSLASNEKLFF	TGCGCCAGCAGCTTGGCGAGTAATGAAAAACTGTTTTTT
TRBV28	NA	TRBJ2-3	NA	CASSLWGFGKNTSTDTQYF	TGTGCCAGCAGTTTATGGGGTTTCGGGAAAAATACTAGCACAGATACGCAGTATTTT
TRBV10-1	TRBD1	TRBJ1-1	NA	CASSGDRGSEAFF	TGCGCCAGCAGTGGGGACAGGGGGTCTGAAGCTTTCTTT
TRBV10-3	NA	TRBJ1-5	NA	CAISEGGGYSNQPQHF	TGTGCCATCAGTGAGGGTGGAGGATATAGCAATCAGCCCCAGCATTTT
TRBV30	TRBD2	TRBJ2-3	NA	CAWQPGPGGTDTQYF	TGTGCCTGGCAACCGGGGCCCGGGGGGACAGATACGCAGTATTTT
TRBV11-2	NA	TRBJ1-3	once	CASSPQGRGGNTIYF	TGTGCCAGCAGCCCTCAGGGGCGAGGGGGAAACACCATATATTTT
TRBV30	TRBD1	TRBJ2-7	NA	CAWSLGQGNSYEQYF	TGTGCCTGGAGTCTAGGACAGGGCAACTCCTACGAGCAGTACTTC